The clone carrying this TCR beta chain showed up just a few times. The antigen remains undetermined. Expressed TCRB transcripts were sequenced after all isolated RNA was converted to cDNA. Assay used: immunoSEQ multiplex PCR; TCRdb lists only in-frame clones, some missing. The sample lists 300,000 to 450,000 clones, around a tenth seen once, with approximately 0.6% in the top ten. The data stem from a study of beta chain features in type 1 diabetes. Regarding the study as a whole: Type 1 diabetes patients showed a moderate but significant shortening of TCRB CDR3s in all four CD4+ subsets.

J was trimmed by 2 bases and V by 6 bases; bases with no gene match: 18. Germline lookup yields CDR1 WSHSY and CDR2 SAAADI. The CDR3 is 22 amino acids. The clonotype was recovered from a man aged 25 to 40 with type 1 diabetes. Specimen: central memory CD4+ T cells from blood. The chain has TRBV10-2 and TRBJ2-2, with 16 nucleotides matching TRBD2. The CDR3 coding sequence is TGCGCCAGCAGGCCCGGGACCGGATGGGGACTAGCGGGAGGGCCTAACACCGGGGAGCTGTTTTTT. Amino acid sequence: CASRPGTGWGLAGGPNTGELFF.